The clone carrying this T cell receptor (beta chain) was counted only a few times. Cohort assignment relied on participant-reported clinical history. These data are taken from a study of blood T cell repertoires in COVID-19. Profiled with immunoSEQ multiplex PCR; TCRdb holds only in-frame clones, not every one. This sample has about 210,000 clones, with 70% to 90% found just once. This CDR3 is built from 17 residues. Germline V gene data show CDR1 as SGDLS and CDR2 as YYNGEE. Trimming removed 0 bases from V and 5 bases from J, with 15 bases in between. The receptor comes from a man aged 25 to 45 with acute COVID-19. This chain connects TRBV9 to TRBJ1-6; TRBD1 might be the D (6 bases). Sequenced input: PBMCs or T cells enriched from blood (not recorded which). The CDR3 region is CASSVGPRDTDNSPLHF. The CDR3 DNA sequence: TGTGCCAGCAGCGTAGGTCCTAGGGACACCGATAATTCACCCCTCCACTTT.